The source of this T cell receptor beta chain is a study of regulatory T cells in long-lasting Graves disease. Combining iRepertoire HTBI primers with Arm-PCR of CDR3 regions, the authors built TCR beta libraries. TCRdb redid the calling of the multiplex PCR reads with MiXCR, one entry per CDR3 protein. The data hold about 330,000 distinct CDR3 sequences, with around 15% observed a single time. This clonotype has at least ten counts. Trimming left V 6 bases short and J 6 bases short, with 18 bases between. The CDR3 has 15 amino acids. Looked up from germline, CDR1 is MDHEN and CDR2 is SYDVKM. Sample time point: newly diagnosed GD, antithyroid drugs for less than 3 months. Isolated PBMC RNA provided the starting material for the TCR library. Patients were enrolled at an endocrinology department in Xi'an, China. This sample was also put to use in a study of T cells in Graves' hyperthyroidism and ophthalmopathy.

The chain employs TRBV28 and TRBJ1-3; tentative D call: TRBD1 (6 bases). Sequencing used peripheral blood mononuclear cells (PBMCs), obtained at new diagnosis, from a patient treated with antithyroid drugs. The receptor comes from a woman between 18 and 29 years old with Graves disease. The CDR3 DNA is TGTGCCAGCAGCCCTATCGGGGGGGCAGAAAACACCATATATTTT. Its translation is CASSPIGGAENTIYF.